Below, 23 T cell receptor beta chains from the same sample are listed, as sequenced in a study of PD-1 blockade in classical Hodgkin lymphoma. The method was immunoSEQ multiplex PCR; TCRdb's version includes in-frame clones alone and lacks a portion of them. Of tens of thousands of clones in the sample, 89% were seen once. Every one of the patients relapsed after autologous stem cell transplantation (brentuximab vedotin exposure was variable). Sequencing was performed on peripheral blood mononuclear cells (PBMCs), taken before the second cycle of nivolumab. The receptors stem from a human donor with classical Hodgkin lymphoma.

The J gene is TRBJ1-4, the V gene TRBV4-1; D ambiguous. The CDR3 consists of 13 residues. Between the trimmed V and J ends, which lost 1 base and 8 bases, there was a span of 8 bases. Per the germline V gene, CDR1 is MGHRA and CDR2 is YSYEKL. The CDR3 nucleotides are TGCGCCAGCAGCCAAGGGTGGGAAGAAAAACTGTTTTTT. Residues: CASSQGWEEKLFF.

The CDR3 reads CASSLYGDPGQPQHF. The CDR3 DNA sequence: TGCGCCAGCAGCTTGTATGGGGACCCAGGGCAGCCCCAGCATTTT. V and J are TRBV5-1 and TRBJ1-5; TRBD1 might be the D (5 bases). The germline V and J ends were trimmed by 1 base and 7 bases, with 15 bases remaining between them. The CDR3 length is 15 residues. CDR1 and CDR2 from the germline V gene are SGHRS and YFSETQ.

V is TRBV25-1 and J is TRBJ2-5; perhaps TRBD1 as D (5 bases). This CDR3 spans 12 amino acids. Germline CDR1 reads MGHDK; CDR2 reads SYGVNS. Trimming pared 6 bases from V and 5 bases from J, leaving 10 bases between. DNA of the CDR3: TGTGCCAGCAGAAGGGGAAGCGAGACCCAGTACTTC. Translated, it gives CASRRGSETQYF. Full variable domain (missing parts from reference TRBV25-1 and TRBJ2-5): EADIYQTPRYLVIGTGKKITLECSQTMGHDKMYWYQQDPGMELHLIHYSYGVNSTEKGDLSSESTVSRIRTEHFPLTLESARPSHTSQYLCASRRGSETQYFGPGTRLLVL.

This clone was detected only once. This chain links TRBV7-9 with TRBJ2-1; 11 bases are shared with TRBD2. The trim removed 5 bases at V and 10 bases at J, leaving 22 bases unmatched. The CDR3 totals 19 residues. CDR1 SEHNR and CDR2 FQNEAQ come from the germline V gene (reference sequence). CDR3 residues: CASSQGGLAGGAALREQFF. CDR3 DNA: TGTGCCAGCAGCCAAGGAGGCCTAGCGGGAGGCGCCGCGTTGAGGGAGCAGTTCTTC.

This rearrangement joins TRBV5-6 to TRBJ1-4, with D hard to call. Per germline, CDR1 SGHDT and CDR2 YYEEEE. The CDR3 totals 16 residues. V gave up 4 bases and J gave up 8 bases, with 21 bases separating them. CDR3 loop: CASSLTALGVDEKLFF. The CDR3 region has the DNA TGTGCCAGCAGCCTGACGGCGTTGGGCGTGGACGAAAAACTGTTTTTT.

V is TRBV7-9 and J is TRBJ2-7; D may be TRBD1 (7 bases). V shed 5 bases and J shed 3 bases, with 11 bases lying between them. The CDR3 spans 13 residues. From germline, CDR1 is SEHNR and CDR2 FQNEAQ (reference sequence). CDR3 nucleotide sequence: TGTGCCAGCAGCCCGGGGGACAGCTACGAGCAGTACTTC. Translated, it gives CASSPGDSYEQYF.

In the case of this clone: Other nucleotide sequences in the sample specify the same CDR3. The genes are TRBV7-9 and TRBJ1-2; D is unclear. Trimming left V 1 base short and J 8 bases short, with 5 bases between. The V gene's germline CDR1 is SEHNR and CDR2 FQNEAQ (reference sequence). The CDR3 sequence is 11 residues long. CDR3: CASSLGGGYTF. The DNA of the CDR3 is TGTGCCAGCAGCTTAGGAGGAGGCTACACCTTC.

This chain uses TRBV2 with TRBJ1-1, with D perhaps matching TRBD1 (6 bases). V gave up 2 bases and J gave up 5 bases, with 15 bases separating them. Germline loops: CDR1 SNHLY, CDR2 FYNNEI. This CDR3 is 15 amino acids long. CDR3 DNA: TGTGCCAGCAGTGAATGGCAGGGGTTAAGTACTGAAGCTTTCTTT. Amino acids: CASSEWQGLSTEAFF.

The chain has TRBV11-2 and TRBJ2-2; 7 nucleotides match TRBD1. With V trimmed by 4 bases and J by 0 bases, 2 bases remained unmatched. Germline V gives CDR1 SGHAT, CDR2 FQNNGV. The CDR3 runs 15 residues. As DNA, the CDR3 is TGTGCCAGCAGCTGGGACAGAACGAACACCGGGGAGCTGTTTTTT. Encoded protein: CASSWDRTNTGELFF.

The chain recombines TRBV6-6 with TRBJ1-2; the D gene is possibly TRBD1 (6 bases). This CDR3 contains 11 residues. The V end lost 6 bases, the J end lost 8 bases, and 10 bases lay between the germline ends. Germline CDR1 reads MNHNY; CDR2 reads SVGAGI (reference sequence). CDR3: CASSQGQGYTF. The CDR3 bases are TGTGCCAGCAGCCAGGGGCAAGGCTACACCTTC.

This chain uses TRBV4-1 with TRBJ2-7; D ambiguous. The ends were cut back, 0 bases at V and 3 bases at J, with 9 bases in the middle. Germline V gene data show CDR1 as MGHRA and CDR2 as YSYEKL. The CDR3 has 14 residues. The CDR3 sequence: CASSQDPGNYEQYF. CDR3 nucleotides: TGCGCCAGCAGCCAAGATCCTGGGAACTACGAGCAGTACTTC.

V and J are TRBV2 and TRBJ2-7; D remains ambiguous. The ends were cut back, 4 bases at V and 7 bases at J, with 14 bases in the middle. Germline V gene data show CDR1 as SNHLY and CDR2 as FYNNEI. The CDR3 is 13 amino acids. CDR3: CASSGDTTWEQYF. The DNA for the CDR3 is TGTGCCAGCAGTGGAGACACCACCTGGGAGCAGTACTTC.

The chain joins TRBV10-3 to TRBJ2-1; possible D gene TRBD2, 6 bases. Germline V gene data show CDR1 as ENHRY and CDR2 as SYGVKD. The length of the CDR3 is 12 residues. V was clipped by 3 bases and J by 9 bases, with 9 bases between them. This CDR3 reads CAISDGGSEQFF. In DNA, the CDR3 is TGTGCCATCAGTGACGGGGGAAGTGAGCAGTTCTTC.

This chain links TRBV28 with TRBJ2-4; 8 nucleotides align to TRBD1. Germline V gene data show CDR1 as MDHEN and CDR2 as SYDVKM. The CDR3 has 18 amino acids. After removal of 6 bases from V and 0 bases from J, the junction contained 13 bases not matched to a gene. Here the CDR3 reads CASSRGQGPLLAKNIQYF. The DNA of the CDR3 is TGTGCCAGCAGCCGTGGACAGGGCCCTTTGCTAGCCAAAAACATTCAGTACTTC.

The chain couples TRBV28 to TRBJ2-7; 9 bases agree with TRBD1. The CDR3 is made up of 15 amino acids. Per the germline V gene, CDR1 is MDHEN and CDR2 is SYDVKM. Trimming cost V 1 base and J 5 bases; bases outside gene matches: 6. The CDR3 nucleotides are TGTGCCAGCAGTTTATCCCCCCGACAGGGGGACGAGCAGTACTTC. Translating gives CASSLSPRQGDEQYF. Full variable domain (rest looked up from reference TRBV28 and TRBJ2-7): DVKVTQSSRYLVKRTGEKVFLECVQDMDHENMFWYRQDPGLGLRLIYFSYDVKMKEKGDIPEGYSVSREKKERFSLILESASTNQTSMYLCASSLSPRQGDEQYFGPGTRLTVT.

The chain combines TRBV2 with TRBJ2-7; a weak D match, TRBD2 (6 bases). The CDR3 extends over 16 amino acids. V was clipped by 3 bases and J by 6 bases, with 21 bases between them. From germline, CDR1 is SNHLY and CDR2 FYNNEI. CDR3 bases: TGTGCCAGCAGTGACGGTGAGCGGGTCTTGGTCTCCGAGCAGTACTTC. Translating gives CASSDGERVLVSEQYF. The full variable domain, completed using reference TRBV2 and TRBJ2-7, is EPEVTQTPSHQVTQMGQEVILRCVPISNHLYFYWYRQILGQKVEFLVSFYNNEISEKSEIFDDQFSVERPDGSNFTLKIRSTKLEDSAMYFCASSDGERVLVSEQYFGPGTRLTVT.

The J gene is TRBJ2-1, the V gene TRBV18, with D uncertain. The CDR3 length is 14 residues. Germline V gene data show CDR1 as KGHSH and CDR2 as LQKENI. The germline V and J ends were trimmed by 3 bases and 7 bases, with 13 bases remaining between them. CDR3 in DNA: TGTGCCAGCTCACCTATTTCGCAGCTAAATGAGCAGTTCTTC. Translation gives CASSPISQLNEQFF.

The chain joins TRBV27 to TRBJ2-7, with 7 positions matching TRBD2. This CDR3 is built from 14 residues. The ends lost 2 bases at V and 4 bases at J; junction bases unmatched: 5. The germline V gene encodes CDR1 MNHEY and CDR2 SMNVEV (reference sequence). CDR3 region: CASSLQSGGYEQYF. In DNA form, the CDR3 reads TGTGCCAGCAGTTTACAATCGGGGGGATACGAGCAGTACTTC.

The chain combines TRBV5-1 with TRBJ2-7, with unresolved D. CDR1 SGHRS and CDR2 YFSETQ come from the germline V gene. V was trimmed by 0 bases and J by 0 bases, leaving 10 bases between them. The CDR3 totals 15 residues. Written as DNA, the CDR3 is TGCGCCAGCAGCTTGGATCGGTTCTCCTCCTACGAGCAGTACTTC. Its translation: CASSLDRFSSYEQYF.

CDR3 nucleotides: TGCAGCGTTGAAGGTCGACAGGGAACCCACGAGCAGTACTTC. Encoded protein: CSVEGRQGTHEQYF. V gene TRBV29-1 combines with J gene TRBJ2-7; 7 bases match TRBD1. V was clipped by 1 base and J by 5 bases; unmatched bases: 8. Germline V CDR1 and CDR2: SQVTM, ANQGSEA. The CDR3 is 14 amino acids.

The chain is built from TRBV28 and TRBJ2-7; no clear D. Germline V gene sequence: CDR1 MDHEN, CDR2 SYDVKM. V was clipped by 4 bases and J by 4 bases, with 5 bases between them. There are 11 residues in the CDR3. The CDR3: CASSSTYEQYF. DNA of the CDR3: TGTGCCAGCAGTTCCACGTACGAGCAGTACTTC.

The chain combines TRBV28 with TRBJ2-1; D is uncertain. Germline V gives CDR1 MDHEN, CDR2 SYDVKM. The CDR3 length is 13 residues. Between the trimmed V and J ends, which lost 3 bases and 8 bases, there was a span of 11 bases. The CDR3: CASSFRLLHEQFF. The CDR3 DNA reads TGTGCCAGCAGTTTCCGACTCCTGCATGAGCAGTTCTTC.

The chain recombines TRBV10-1 with TRBJ2-7; 8 bases match TRBD2. Germline loops: CDR1 WNHNN, CDR2 SYGVQD (reference sequence). This CDR3 contains 15 residues. V shed 4 bases, J shed 3 bases, and the junction held 8 bases outside the gene matches. The CDR3 DNA reads as TGCGCCAGCAGTGCGATAGCGGGAAAGGGCTACGAGCAGTACTTC. It is translated as CASSAIAGKGYEQYF.